This section outlines one T cell receptor (beta chain) sequence together with its context. Its matching antigen is unknown. Template material for amplifying TCR beta CDR3 regions consisted of RNA transcripts. With the HTBI primer set, the TCR CDR3 went through a first round of RT-PCR. TCRdb reprocessed the multiplex PCR reads with MiXCR, giving one entry per CDR3 protein. The sample yields 660,000 or so distinct CDR3 sequences, about 45% seen once. This entry belongs to a study of T cells in Graves' hyperthyroidism and ophthalmopathy. Study-wide findings and caveats: Before onset, by a median of around six months, the model predicted ophthalmopathy.

The CDR3 spans 14 residues. Germline CDR1 ENHRY, CDR2 SYGVKD. Trimming took 3 bases from V and 7 from J; bases not matched to a gene: 6. The clonotype comes from an adult man with Graves' disease, either hyperthyroidism or ophthalmopathy (not recorded which). The chain joins TRBV10-3 to TRBJ1-1; 9 bases agree with TRBD1. The sample comprised peripheral blood or thyroid tissue (not recorded which). The CDR3 here is CAISERDRDSEAFF. CDR3 nucleotide sequence: TGTGCCATCAGTGAAAGGGACAGGGATAGTGAAGCTTTCTTT.